The entry below gives a single TCR beta chain sequence along with its context. Germline CDR1 is SNHLY and CDR2 is FYNNEI. This CDR3 is 18 amino acids long. Between the trimmed V and J ends, which lost 6 bases and 0 bases, there was a span of 22 bases. Method: immunoSEQ multiplex PCR; TCRdb's copy keeps in-frame clones and lacks some. The sample has fewer than 120,000 clones; 87% are singletons. The sample originates from a study of blood T cell repertoires in COVID-19. The receptor's source is a human donor in a cohort sampled during active COVID-19. The chain combines TRBV2 with TRBJ2-3, with D tentatively TRBD2 (7 bases). The source material was peripheral blood. The chain's CDR3 is CASRIVGGGLSSTDTQYF. CDR3 bases: TGTGCCAGCAGGATAGTAGGGGGGGGCCTTTCTAGCACAGATACGCAGTATTTT.